This entry lists 5 T cell receptor beta chains sequenced from one sample in a study of cytomegalovirus exposure and HLA in healthy donors. Primers included in the PCR were 60 Vbeta and 13 Jbeta primers. Method: immunoSEQ multiplex PCR; TCRdb's copy keeps in-frame clones and lacks some. The data contain about 200,000 clones, 79% of them singletons. Sequencing was performed on PBMCs. The receptor set was obtained from a woman aged 45-59 years in good health and CMV-seronegative.

This clone has a single count. This sequence joins TRBV18 and TRBJ1-1; 9 positions match TRBD1. From germline, CDR1 is KGHSH and CDR2 LQKENI. The CDR3 has 16 amino acids. Unmatched junction bases numbered 6, after V lost 4 bases and J lost 0 bases. The chain's CDR3 is CASSLGTGNMNTEAFF. CDR3 nucleotides: TGTGCCAGCTCACTTGGGACAGGGAACATGAACACTGAAGCTTTCTTT.

This chain links TRBV4-3 with TRBJ2-7, with D perhaps TRBD2 (6 bases). V was clipped by 2 bases and J by 2 bases, with 13 bases between them. The CDR3 is 15 amino acids. The germline gives CDR1 LGHNA, CDR2 YSLEER. CDR3 loop: CASSQLGDFAYEQYF. DNA for the CDR3: TGCGCCAGCAGCCAACTGGGGGACTTTGCCTACGAGCAGTACTTC.

The V and J genes are TRBV18 and TRBJ2-2, with TRBD2 as a possible D gene (5 bases). CDR1 is KGHSH, CDR2 LQKENI, per germline. CDR3 length equals 16 residues. V shed 3 bases and J shed 0 bases, with 11 bases lying between them. Here the CDR3 DNA reads TGTGCCAGCTCACCCGGACTCAATTCGAACACCGGGGAGCTGTTTTTT. It specifies CASSPGLNSNTGELFF.

The chain uses TRBV7-8 and TRBJ2-7; maybe TRBD1 (7 bases). Germline CDR1 and CDR2: SGHVS and FQNEAQ. V was clipped by 5 bases and J by 3 bases, with 17 bases between them. The CDR3 has 15 residues. The CDR3 DNA follows: TGTGCCAGCAGCCCTCAGGCGGGACAGCGCTACGAGCAGTACTTC. Protein sequence: CASSPQAGQRYEQYF.

This clone was counted only a few times. This sequence joins TRBV29-1 and TRBJ2-7, with 8 bases that match TRBD1. With V trimmed by 4 bases and J by 0 bases, 5 bases remained unmatched. This CDR3 is built from 14 residues. Germline V gives CDR1 SQVTM, CDR2 ANQGSEA. For the CDR3, the DNA is TGCAGCGTTGTCGGACAGGGCAGCTCCTACGAGCAGTACTTC. This gives the protein CSVVGQGSSYEQYF.